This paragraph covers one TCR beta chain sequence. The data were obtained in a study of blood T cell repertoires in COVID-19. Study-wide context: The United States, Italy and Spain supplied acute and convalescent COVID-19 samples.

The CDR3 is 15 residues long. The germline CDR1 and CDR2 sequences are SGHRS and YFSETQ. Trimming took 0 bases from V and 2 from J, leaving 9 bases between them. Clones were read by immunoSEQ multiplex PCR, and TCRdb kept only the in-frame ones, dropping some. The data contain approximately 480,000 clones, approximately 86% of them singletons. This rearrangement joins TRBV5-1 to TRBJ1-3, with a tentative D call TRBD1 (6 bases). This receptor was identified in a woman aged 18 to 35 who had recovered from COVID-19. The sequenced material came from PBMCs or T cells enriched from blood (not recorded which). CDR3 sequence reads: CASSLGTGTGNTIYF. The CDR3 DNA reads TGCGCCAGCAGCTTGGGCACAGGGACTGGAAACACCATATATTTT.